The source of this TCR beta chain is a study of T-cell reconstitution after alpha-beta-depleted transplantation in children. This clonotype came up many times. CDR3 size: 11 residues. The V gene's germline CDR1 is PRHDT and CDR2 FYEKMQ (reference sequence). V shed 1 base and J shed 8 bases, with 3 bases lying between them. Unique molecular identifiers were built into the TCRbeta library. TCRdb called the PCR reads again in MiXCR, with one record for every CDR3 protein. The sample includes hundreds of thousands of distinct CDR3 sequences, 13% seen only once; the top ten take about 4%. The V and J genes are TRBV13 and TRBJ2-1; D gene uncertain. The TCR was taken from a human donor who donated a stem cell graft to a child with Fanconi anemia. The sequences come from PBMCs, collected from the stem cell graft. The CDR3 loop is CASSLADEQFF. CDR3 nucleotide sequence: TGTGCCAGCAGCTTAGCGGATGAGCAGTTCTTC.